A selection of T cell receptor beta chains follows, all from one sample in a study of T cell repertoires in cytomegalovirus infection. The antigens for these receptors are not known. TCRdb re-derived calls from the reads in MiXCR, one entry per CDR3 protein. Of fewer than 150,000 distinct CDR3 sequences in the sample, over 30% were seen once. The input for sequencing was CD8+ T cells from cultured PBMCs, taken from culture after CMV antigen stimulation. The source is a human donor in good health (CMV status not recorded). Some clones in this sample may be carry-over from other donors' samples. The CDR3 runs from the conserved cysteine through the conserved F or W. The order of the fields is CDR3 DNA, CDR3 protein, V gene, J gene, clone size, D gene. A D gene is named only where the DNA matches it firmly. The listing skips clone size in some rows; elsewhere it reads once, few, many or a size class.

CDR3 DNA: TGTGCCAGCAGCATCTCCCGTTTAGGGGAGACCCAGTACTTC
CDR3 protein: CASSISRLGETQYF
V gene: TRBV7-2
J gene: TRBJ2-5
clone size: many
D gene: NA

CDR3 DNA: TGTGCCAGCAGCTCACCGGGACAGTCGAACACCGGGGAGCTGTTTTTT
CDR3 protein: CASSSPGQSNTGELFF
V gene: TRBV7-8
J gene: TRBJ2-2
clone size: few
D gene: TRBD1

CDR3 DNA: TGTGCCAGCAGCGCAAGCGGGGGCCTCACCGGGGAGCTGTTTTTT
CDR3 protein: CASSASGGLTGELFF
V gene: TRBV9
J gene: TRBJ2-2
clone size: NA
D gene: TRBD2

CDR3 DNA: TGTGCCAGCAGTTCTTCTTCATTGGACAGGGGGCTTTATGGCTACACCTTC
CDR3 protein: CASSSSSLDRGLYGYTF
V gene: TRBV6-5
J gene: TRBJ1-2
clone size: medium-sized
D gene: TRBD1

CDR3 DNA: TGTGCCAGCAGTGAACGCGGCGGGTCGGATGGGGCCAACGTCCTGACTTTC
CDR3 protein: CASSERGGSDGANVLTF
V gene: TRBV6-1
J gene: TRBJ2-6
clone size: many
D gene: NA

CDR3 DNA: TGTGCCAGCAGGACCACAGGGACCAGTTACTCTGGGGCCAACGTCCTGACTTTC
CDR3 protein: CASRTTGTSYSGANVLTF
V gene: TRBV28
J gene: TRBJ2-6
clone size: few
D gene: NA

CDR3 DNA: TGTGCCAGCGATAAGAGGGGTGCGGGGTCGAACACCGGGGAGCTGTTTTTT
CDR3 protein: CASDKRGAGSNTGELFF
V gene: TRBV7-9
J gene: TRBJ2-2
clone size: many
D gene: NA

CDR3 DNA: TGCGCCAGCAGCCAAGAAATAAGGGGGATGATTGGTACTGAAGCTTTCTTT
CDR3 protein: CASSQEIRGMIGTEAFF
V gene: TRBV4-1
J gene: TRBJ1-1
clone size: NA
D gene: NA

CDR3 DNA: TGTGCCAGCAGAGGACCTCGGGACAGGGCTATCGATGAGCAGTTCTTC
CDR3 protein: CASRGPRDRAIDEQFF
V gene: TRBV6-4
J gene: TRBJ2-1
clone size: NA
D gene: TRBD1

CDR3 DNA: TGTGCCAGCAGCTTACAGTCAGGGTTGAATCAGCCCCAGCATTTT
CDR3 protein: CASSLQSGLNQPQHF
V gene: TRBV7-6
J gene: TRBJ1-5
clone size: many
D gene: NA

CDR3 DNA: TGTGCCAGCACTCAACAGGGGGGCCCCGCAGATACGCAGTATTTT
CDR3 protein: CASTQQGGPADTQYF
V gene: TRBV12-3/TRBV12-4
J gene: TRBJ2-3
clone size: NA
D gene: TRBD1

CDR3 DNA: TGTGCCAGTAGTATGGGGGACAGCCCCTACGAGCAGTACTTC
CDR3 protein: CASSMGDSPYEQYF
V gene: TRBV19
J gene: TRBJ2-7
clone size: NA
D gene: TRBD1

CDR3 DNA: TGTGCCACCAGCAGAGAACGGGACTCTGGAAACACCATATATTTT
CDR3 protein: CATSRERDSGNTIYF
V gene: TRBV15
J gene: TRBJ1-3
clone size: NA
D gene: NA

CDR3 DNA: TGTGCCAGTAGTATGGCGAGGATAGGGGACACTGAAGCTTTCTTT
CDR3 protein: CASSMARIGDTEAFF
V gene: TRBV19
J gene: TRBJ1-1
clone size: NA
D gene: NA

CDR3 DNA: TGTGCCAGCAGCCATATGCGGGGGGGCCCGGGGGAGACCCAGTACTTC
CDR3 protein: CASSHMRGGPGETQYF
V gene: TRBV14
J gene: TRBJ2-5
clone size: few
D gene: TRBD2

CDR3 DNA: TGTGCCAGCAACGGGGTAGGGACAGATACGCAGTATTTT
CDR3 protein: CASNGVGTDTQYF
V gene: TRBV2
J gene: TRBJ2-3
clone size: few
D gene: NA

CDR3 DNA: TGCGCCAGCACCTCAGGGGGAAGCTACGAGCAGTACTTC
CDR3 protein: CASTSGGSYEQYF
V gene: TRBV10-2
J gene: TRBJ2-7
clone size: NA
D gene: TRBD1

CDR3 DNA: TGTGCCAGCAGTACCGGGTCCACGGGTTCACCCCTCCACTTT
CDR3 protein: CASSTGSTGSPLHF
V gene: TRBV12-3/TRBV12-4
J gene: TRBJ1-6
clone size: many
D gene: NA

CDR3 DNA: TGTGCCAGCAGCCCATACGGGTTTCGAGCGGGGGGGCGAAACAATGAGCAGTTCTTC
CDR3 protein: CASSPYGFRAGGRNNEQFF
V gene: TRBV7-9
J gene: TRBJ2-1
clone size: NA
D gene: TRBD2

CDR3 DNA: TGCAGTGCTAGCTCGGGGGGGAATTCCTACAATGAGCAGTTCTTC
CDR3 protein: CSASSGGNSYNEQFF
V gene: TRBV20-1
J gene: TRBJ2-1
clone size: NA
D gene: TRBD2

CDR3 DNA: TGCGCCAGCAGCGGACGCCCGACCCGTCCCACCTACAATGAGCAGTTCTTC
CDR3 protein: CASSGRPTRPTYNEQFF
V gene: TRBV5-1
J gene: TRBJ2-1
clone size: few
D gene: NA

CDR3 DNA: TGTGCCACCAGCAGTCGACAGGAGATCTACAATGAGCAGTTCTTC
CDR3 protein: CATSSRQEIYNEQFF
V gene: TRBV15
J gene: TRBJ2-1
clone size: few
D gene: NA

CDR3 DNA: TGTGCCAGCAGCTCATGGGACAGAGCCTACGAGCAGTACTTC
CDR3 protein: CASSSWDRAYEQYF
V gene: TRBV7-3
J gene: TRBJ2-7
clone size: once
D gene: TRBD1

CDR3 DNA: TGTGCCAGCATTCTCACAGGGGGCTTCTCTGGAAACACCATATATTTT
CDR3 protein: CASILTGGFSGNTIYF
V gene: TRBV7-4
J gene: TRBJ1-3
clone size: NA
D gene: TRBD1

CDR3 DNA: TGTGCCAGCAGTTCCTCCCCTGAGCGGGGGCCGATGTCCAATGAGCAGTTCTTC
CDR3 protein: CASSSSPERGPMSNEQFF
V gene: TRBV6-5
J gene: TRBJ2-1
clone size: few
D gene: TRBD2

CDR3 DNA: TGCGCCAGCAGCCAAGAGCCGATGGGGGTGCTTAACTATGGCTACACCTTC
CDR3 protein: CASSQEPMGVLNYGYTF
V gene: TRBV4-1
J gene: TRBJ1-2
clone size: NA
D gene: NA

CDR3 DNA: TGTGCCAGCAGTTTTGACAGGGGCGACTTCGCGAACACCGGGGAGCTGTTTTTT
CDR3 protein: CASSFDRGDFANTGELFF
V gene: TRBV12-3/TRBV12-4
J gene: TRBJ2-2
clone size: NA
D gene: TRBD1

CDR3 DNA: TGTGCCAGCAGCCGCGGACAGGGGTTTGGAAACACCATATATTTT
CDR3 protein: CASSRGQGFGNTIYF
V gene: TRBV7-3
J gene: TRBJ1-3
clone size: few
D gene: TRBD1